This T cell receptor beta chain derives from a study of T cells in Graves' hyperthyroidism and ophthalmopathy. The wider study: Peripheral blood was drawn at first diagnosis, prior to all treatment. Study outcomes and limitations: Blood also showed most of the thyroid clonotypes that were expanded above 0.001.

The CDR3 is 16 residues long. Germline values: CDR1 MNHEY, CDR2 SVGAGI. The V gene end was trimmed by 5 bases and the J gene end by 9 bases; junction bases not matched to a gene: 10. RNA transcripts served as the template for amplifying TCR beta CDR3 regions. The HTBI primer set served for first-round RT-PCR of the TCR CDR3. TCRdb re-called the multiplex PCR reads with MiXCR, one entry per CDR3 protein. This table holds around 350,000 distinct CDR3 sequences, around 16% found once. Hyperthyroidism, newly diagnosed and lasting under 2 months, affected patients aged 18 to 65. The blood sample dates from first hyperthyroidism diagnosis, preceding any ophthalmopathy symptoms. Comment on this clonotype: As yet, its antigen is unknown.

This chain links TRBV6-5 with TRBJ2-1; 13 bases match TRBD2. The clonotype comes from a woman aged 18-35 years with Graves' hyperthyroidism that later progressed to Graves' ophthalmopathy. The sample comprised blood. The DNA of the CDR3 is TGTGCCAGCAGTAACGGACTAGCGGGAGTTTTGGGTGAGCAGTTCTTC. Its translation is CASSNGLAGVLGEQFF.